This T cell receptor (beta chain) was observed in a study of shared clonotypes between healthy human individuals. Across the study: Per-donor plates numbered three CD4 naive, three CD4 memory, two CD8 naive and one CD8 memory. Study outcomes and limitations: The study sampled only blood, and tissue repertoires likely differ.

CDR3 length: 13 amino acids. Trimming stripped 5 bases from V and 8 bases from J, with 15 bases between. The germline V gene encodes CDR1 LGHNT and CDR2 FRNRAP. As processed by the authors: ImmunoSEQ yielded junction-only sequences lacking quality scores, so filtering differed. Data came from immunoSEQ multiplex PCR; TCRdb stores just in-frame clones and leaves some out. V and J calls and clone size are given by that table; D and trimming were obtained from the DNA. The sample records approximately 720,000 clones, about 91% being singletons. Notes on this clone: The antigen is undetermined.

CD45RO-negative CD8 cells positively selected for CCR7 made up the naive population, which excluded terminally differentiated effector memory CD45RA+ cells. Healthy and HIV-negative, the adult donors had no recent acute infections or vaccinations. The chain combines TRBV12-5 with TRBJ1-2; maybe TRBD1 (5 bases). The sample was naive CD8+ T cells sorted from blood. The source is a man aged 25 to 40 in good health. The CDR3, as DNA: TGTGCTAGTGGTGACGGTGGGGCTAGGGGCTACACCTTC. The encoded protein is CASGDGGARGYTF. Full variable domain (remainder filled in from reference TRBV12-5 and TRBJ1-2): DARVTQTPRHKVTEMGQEVTMRCQPILGHNTVFWYRQTMMQGLELLAYFRNRAPLDDSGMPKDRFSAEMPDATLATLKIQPSEPRDSAVYFCASGDGGARGYTFGSGTRLTVV.